This TCR beta chain was recovered during a study of OX40 agonist ivuxolimab in advanced cancers. CDR3 length: 16 residues. Germline V CDR1 and CDR2: SGHNT, YENEEA. V dropped 0 bases and J dropped 5 bases, with 14 bases sitting between them. Sequencing used immunoSEQ multiplex PCR; TCRdb keeps in-frame clones, though not all of them. The sample includes tens of thousands of clones, around 86% of them seen just once. Material: CD4+ or CD8+ T cells sorted from blood, obtained in a trial of the OX40 agonist ivuxolimab. The rearrangement joins TRBV11-3 to TRBJ1-5, with D unclear. This receptor was identified in an adult with an advanced solid tumor such as melanoma, head and neck, liver or kidney cancer. This CDR3 is CASSLDSLAAHQPQHF. The CDR3 DNA sequence: TGTGCCAGCAGCTTAGATAGCCTGGCGGCCCATCAGCCCCAGCATTTT.